This T cell receptor (beta chain) was observed in a study of T cells in tuberculosis. Study information: This South African cohort compared adolescents with or without latent tuberculosis against adults with active tuberculosis.

Adolescents were screened for latent TB by skin test and IGRA. On average approximately 90,000 T cells per donor were immunosequenced. Profiling relied on immunoSEQ multiplex PCR, and the TCRdb table lists in-frame clones only, not all of them. The data contain 40,000 to 50,000 clones, about 96% of them singletons. This CDR3 spans 13 amino acids. V lost 1 base, J lost 6 bases, and 7 bases lay in between. Germline V gene lookup returns CDR1 SGHTA and CDR2 FQGNSA. Sequencing was carried out using PBMCs. The chain uses TRBV7-2 and TRBJ1-3; D is unclear. The clonotype originates from a donor aged 10-30 years with latent tuberculosis or without tuberculosis infection. The CDR3 here is CASSLGQENTIYF. As DNA, the CDR3 is TGTGCCAGCAGCTTAGGGCAGGAAAACACCATATATTTT.